These T cell receptor beta chains were read from a single sample in a study of cytomegalovirus exposure and HLA in healthy donors. TCRdb's copy holds only in-frame clones and misses some; the assay was immunoSEQ multiplex PCR. The sample holds about 210,000 clones, around 81% seen once. Sequencing used PBMCs. Every receptor here comes from a woman in her forties or fifties in good health and CMV-seropositive. Each CDR3 is given with its conserved first and last residue. The order of the fields is clone size, D gene, J gene, V gene, CDR3 protein, CDR3 DNA. The D gene is left open where the match is weak. Only part of the rows carry a size: once, few, many, or a class if the clone is expanded.

clone_size: .; d_call: .; j_call: TRBJ1-5; v_call: TRBV4-1; cdr3_aa: CASSPTEYSNQPQHF; cdr3_nt: TGCGCCAGCAGCCCCACTGAGTATAGCAATCAGCCCCAGCATTTT
clone_size: .; d_call: .; j_call: TRBJ2-2; v_call: TRBV10-3; cdr3_aa: CAISDGGRGTGELFF; cdr3_nt: TGTGCCATCAGTGATGGGGGCCGGGGAACCGGGGAGCTGTTTTTT
clone_size: .; d_call: TRBD1; j_call: TRBJ2-7; v_call: TRBV28; cdr3_aa: CASRVPTGAVYEQYF; cdr3_nt: TGTGCCAGCAGAGTACCGACAGGGGCGGTATACGAGCAGTACTTC
clone_size: .; d_call: .; j_call: TRBJ1-2; v_call: TRBV6-5; cdr3_aa: CASSPDSIRGYTF; cdr3_nt: TGTGCCAGCAGTCCCGATTCAATTCGGGGCTACACCTTC
clone_size: .; d_call: TRBD2; j_call: TRBJ2-5; v_call: TRBV7-9; cdr3_aa: CASSFAGGMSATQYF; cdr3_nt: TGTGCCAGCAGCTTTGCGGGGGGTATGTCTGCGACCCAGTACTTC
clone_size: .; d_call: .; j_call: TRBJ1-4; v_call: TRBV25-1; cdr3_aa: CASSELAITNEKLFF; cdr3_nt: TGTGCCAGCAGTGAATTGGCAATCACTAATGAAAAACTGTTTTTT
clone_size: .; d_call: .; j_call: TRBJ1-3; v_call: TRBV5-1; cdr3_aa: CASSSGYRTASGNTIYF; cdr3_nt: TGCGCCAGCAGCTCAGGCTACAGGACAGCCTCTGGAAACACCATATATTTT
clone_size: .; d_call: .; j_call: TRBJ1-2; v_call: TRBV7-8; cdr3_aa: CASSLRDIANYGYTF; cdr3_nt: TGTGCCAGCAGTCTACGAGACATAGCTAACTATGGCTACACCTTC
clone_size: .; d_call: TRBD1; j_call: TRBJ1-1; v_call: TRBV5-1; cdr3_aa: CASSPGQGWSTEAFF; cdr3_nt: TGCGCCAGCAGCCCCGGACAGGGATGGAGCACTGAAGCTTTCTTT
clone_size: .; d_call: .; j_call: TRBJ1-1; v_call: TRBV7-9; cdr3_aa: CASSFGGNTEAFF; cdr3_nt: TGTGCCAGCAGCTTCGGCGGGAACACTGAAGCTTTCTTT
clone_size: .; d_call: .; j_call: TRBJ2-2; v_call: TRBV2; cdr3_aa: CASMVQEELFF; cdr3_nt: TGTGCCAGCATGGTTCAGGAGGAGCTGTTTTTT
clone_size: .; d_call: .; j_call: TRBJ2-5; v_call: TRBV2; cdr3_aa: CATGFHETQYF; cdr3_nt: TGTGCCACGGGGTTCCACGAGACCCAGTACTTC
clone_size: .; d_call: TRBD2; j_call: TRBJ2-3; v_call: TRBV7-2; cdr3_aa: CASSLGEGDTQYF; cdr3_nt: TGTGCCAGCAGCTTAGGGGAGGGAGATACGCAGTATTTT
clone_size: once; d_call: TRBD1; j_call: TRBJ1-2; v_call: TRBV2; cdr3_aa: CASLRQGDGGYTF; cdr3_nt: TGTGCCAGCCTGCGACAGGGGGACGGCGGCTACACCTTC
clone_size: .; d_call: TRBD2; j_call: TRBJ2-1; v_call: TRBV27; cdr3_aa: CASSSGTSGFYNEQFF; cdr3_nt: TGTGCCAGCAGTTCTGGGACTAGCGGTTTCTACAATGAGCAGTTCTTC
clone_size: .; d_call: TRBD1; j_call: TRBJ1-2; v_call: TRBV18; cdr3_aa: CASSPPSPGTGNYGYTF; cdr3_nt: TGTGCCAGCTCACCACCCAGTCCCGGGACAGGGAACTATGGCTACACCTTC
clone_size: .; d_call: .; j_call: TRBJ2-1; v_call: TRBV10-2; cdr3_aa: CASRGAEHYNEQFF; cdr3_nt: TGCGCCAGCAGGGGGGCAGAACACTACAATGAGCAGTTCTTC
clone_size: .; d_call: TRBD1; j_call: TRBJ1-5; v_call: TRBV9; cdr3_aa: CASSFRGESNQPQHF; cdr3_nt: TGTGCCAGCAGCTTCAGGGGGGAGAGCAATCAGCCCCAGCATTTT
clone_size: .; d_call: .; j_call: TRBJ2-2; v_call: TRBV5-1; cdr3_aa: CASSLGGPGTGELFF; cdr3_nt: TGCGCCAGCAGCTTGGGTGGGCCCGGCACCGGGGAGCTGTTTTTT
clone_size: .; d_call: TRBD1; j_call: TRBJ1-6; v_call: TRBV6-1; cdr3_aa: CASSQTGTYSPLHF; cdr3_nt: TGTGCCAGCAGCCAGACAGGGACCTATTCACCCCTCCACTTT
clone_size: .; d_call: .; j_call: TRBJ2-1; v_call: TRBV2; cdr3_aa: CASRSRVNTNEQFF; cdr3_nt: TGTGCCAGCAGAAGTCGGGTGAATACAAATGAGCAGTTCTTC
clone_size: .; d_call: .; j_call: TRBJ2-5; v_call: TRBV9; cdr3_aa: CASSVAPGSETQYF; cdr3_nt: TGTGCCAGCAGCGTAGCCCCAGGGTCGGAGACCCAGTACTTC
clone_size: once; d_call: .; j_call: TRBJ1-2; v_call: TRBV19; cdr3_aa: CASSAPQAYGYTF; cdr3_nt: TGTGCCAGTAGTGCCCCCCAGGCATATGGCTACACCTTC
clone_size: .; d_call: TRBD1; j_call: TRBJ1-1; v_call: TRBV6-5; cdr3_aa: CASSSDRATEAFF; cdr3_nt: TGTGCCAGCAGTTCGGACAGGGCCACTGAAGCTTTCTTT
clone_size: .; d_call: TRBD1; j_call: TRBJ2-3; v_call: TRBV4-1; cdr3_aa: CASSQDPDRTADTQYF; cdr3_nt: TGCGCCAGCAGCCAAGATCCGGACAGGACCGCAGATACGCAGTATTTT
clone_size: .; d_call: .; j_call: TRBJ2-7; v_call: TRBV7-8; cdr3_aa: CASSSYEAGAYEQYF; cdr3_nt: TGTGCCAGCAGCTCATACGAGGCCGGAGCCTACGAGCAGTACTTC
clone_size: .; d_call: .; j_call: TRBJ1-3; v_call: TRBV6-6; cdr3_aa: CASSPDRAGGNTIYF; cdr3_nt: TGTGCCAGCAGTCCAGACAGAGCGGGCGGAAACACCATATATTTT
clone_size: .; d_call: .; j_call: TRBJ1-6; v_call: TRBV30; cdr3_aa: CAWSGGPAYNSPLHF; cdr3_nt: TGTGCCTGGAGTGGGGGGCCGGCCTATAATTCACCCCTCCACTTT
clone_size: once; d_call: .; j_call: TRBJ1-1; v_call: TRBV12-1; cdr3_aa: CASSWGQRNTEAFF; cdr3_nt: TGTGCCAGCAGCTGGGGACAGCGAAACACTGAAGCTTTCTTT
clone_size: few; d_call: .; j_call: TRBJ1-1; v_call: TRBV5-1; cdr3_aa: CASSYDTNTEAFF; cdr3_nt: TGCGCCAGCAGTTACGACACGAACACTGAAGCTTTCTTT
clone_size: .; d_call: .; j_call: TRBJ1-4; v_call: TRBV7-2; cdr3_aa: CASSGAGRFNEKLFF; cdr3_nt: TGTGCCAGCAGCGGAGCAGGGCGCTTTAATGAAAAACTGTTTTTT
clone_size: .; d_call: .; j_call: TRBJ2-1; v_call: TRBV20-1; cdr3_aa: CSVTILNEQFF; cdr3_nt: TGCAGTGTTACTATCCTCAATGAGCAGTTCTTC
clone_size: .; d_call: .; j_call: TRBJ2-3; v_call: TRBV5-4; cdr3_aa: CASRPRGGGDTQYF; cdr3_nt: TGTGCCAGCAGGCCAAGGGGGGGCGGGGATACGCAGTATTTT
clone_size: once; d_call: .; j_call: TRBJ1-6; v_call: TRBV7-2; cdr3_aa: CASSLAGQVYYNSPLHF; cdr3_nt: TGTGCCAGCAGCTTAGCGGGGCAGGTCTACTATAATTCACCCCTCCACTTT
clone_size: .; d_call: TRBD1; j_call: TRBJ1-1; v_call: TRBV5-1; cdr3_aa: CASSLSGQGASTEAFF; cdr3_nt: TGCGCCAGCAGCCTCTCGGGACAGGGGGCGAGCACTGAAGCTTTCTTT
clone_size: .; d_call: .; j_call: TRBJ2-7; v_call: TRBV27; cdr3_aa: CASSRGGVGYEQYF; cdr3_nt: TGTGCCAGCAGCAGAGGGGGAGTGGGCTACGAGCAGTACTTC
clone_size: .; d_call: .; j_call: TRBJ2-7; v_call: TRBV7-8; cdr3_aa: CASSLGGSAYEQYF; cdr3_nt: TGTGCCAGCAGCTTAGGGGGCAGCGCCTACGAGCAGTACTTC
clone_size: .; d_call: TRBD2; j_call: TRBJ2-3; v_call: TRBV7-9; cdr3_aa: CASSSQAAGGGTDTQYF; cdr3_nt: TGTGCCAGCAGCTCCCAGGCGGCGGGGGGCGGGACAGATACGCAGTATTTT
clone_size: .; d_call: TRBD1; j_call: TRBJ1-2; v_call: TRBV7-8; cdr3_aa: CASSSSYSDRGHGYTF; cdr3_nt: TGTGCCAGCAGCTCCTCGTATAGTGACAGGGGACATGGCTACACCTTC
clone_size: .; d_call: TRBD1; j_call: TRBJ2-1; v_call: TRBV29-1; cdr3_aa: CSVEGTGLDNEQFF; cdr3_nt: TGCAGCGTTGAAGGGACAGGGTTGGACAATGAGCAGTTCTTC
clone_size: .; d_call: TRBD1; j_call: TRBJ2-5; v_call: TRBV5-4; cdr3_aa: CASRTGTEETQYF; cdr3_nt: TGTGCCAGCAGAACTGGGACAGAAGAGACCCAGTACTTC
clone_size: .; d_call: .; j_call: TRBJ2-7; v_call: TRBV7-2; cdr3_aa: CASSFATGSYEQYF; cdr3_nt: TGTGCCAGCAGCTTCGCGACGGGCTCCTACGAGCAGTACTTC
clone_size: .; d_call: .; j_call: TRBJ1-2; v_call: TRBV18; cdr3_aa: CASSRGDYGYTF; cdr3_nt: TGTGCCAGCTCCCGGGGGGACTATGGCTACACCTTC
clone_size: few; d_call: TRBD1; j_call: TRBJ1-6; v_call: TRBV4-1; cdr3_aa: CASSHPSRDRGIPLHF; cdr3_nt: TGCGCCAGCAGCCACCCAAGTCGGGACAGGGGAATACCCCTCCACTTT
clone_size: .; d_call: .; j_call: TRBJ1-2; v_call: TRBV5-1; cdr3_aa: CASSLVAGANYGYTF; cdr3_nt: TGCGCCAGCAGCTTGGTCGCAGGGGCAAACTATGGCTACACCTTC
clone_size: .; d_call: TRBD1; j_call: TRBJ2-7; v_call: TRBV28; cdr3_aa: CASGVFVTGYYEQYF; cdr3_nt: TGTGCCAGCGGGGTCTTCGTGACAGGGTACTACGAGCAGTACTTC
clone_size: .; d_call: TRBD1; j_call: TRBJ1-2; v_call: TRBV19; cdr3_aa: CASSMSGTVNYGYTF; cdr3_nt: TGTGCCAGTAGTATGTCCGGGACAGTAAACTATGGCTACACCTTC
clone_size: .; d_call: TRBD1; j_call: TRBJ1-1; v_call: TRBV5-1; cdr3_aa: CASRGQHNMHTEAFF; cdr3_nt: TGCGCCAGCAGGGGACAGCATAATATGCACACTGAAGCTTTCTTT
clone_size: few; d_call: TRBD1; j_call: TRBJ1-1; v_call: TRBV28; cdr3_aa: CASRTTGIRRTEAFF; cdr3_nt: TGTGCCAGCAGAACGACAGGGATCAGGCGCACTGAAGCTTTCTTT
clone_size: .; d_call: .; j_call: TRBJ1-2; v_call: TRBV7-3; cdr3_aa: CASSPSPNYGYTF; cdr3_nt: TGTGCCAGCAGCCCCAGTCCTAACTATGGCTACACCTTC
clone_size: .; d_call: TRBD1; j_call: TRBJ1-1; v_call: TRBV11-1; cdr3_aa: CASSANRGEAFF; cdr3_nt: TGTGCCAGCAGCGCAAACAGGGGGGAAGCTTTCTTT